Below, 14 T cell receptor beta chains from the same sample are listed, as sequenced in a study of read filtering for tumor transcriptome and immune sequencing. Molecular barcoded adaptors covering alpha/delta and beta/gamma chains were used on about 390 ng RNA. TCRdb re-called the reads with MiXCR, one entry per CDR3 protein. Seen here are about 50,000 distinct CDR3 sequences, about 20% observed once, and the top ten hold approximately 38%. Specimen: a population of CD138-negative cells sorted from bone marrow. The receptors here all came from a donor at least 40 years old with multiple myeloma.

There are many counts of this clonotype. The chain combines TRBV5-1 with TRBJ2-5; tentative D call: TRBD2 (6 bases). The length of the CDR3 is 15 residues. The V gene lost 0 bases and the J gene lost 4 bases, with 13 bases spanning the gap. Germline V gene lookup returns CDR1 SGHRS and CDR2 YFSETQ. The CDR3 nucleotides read TGCGCCAGCAGCTTGGAGGGACTGACCCGAGAGACCCAGTACTTC. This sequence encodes CASSLEGLTRETQYF.

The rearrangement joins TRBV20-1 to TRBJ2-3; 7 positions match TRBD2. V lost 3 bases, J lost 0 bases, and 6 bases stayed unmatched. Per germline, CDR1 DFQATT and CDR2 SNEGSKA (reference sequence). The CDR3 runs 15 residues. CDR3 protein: CSASEREASTDTQYF. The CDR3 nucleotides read TGCAGTGCTAGCGAGCGGGAAGCTAGCACAGATACGCAGTATTTT.

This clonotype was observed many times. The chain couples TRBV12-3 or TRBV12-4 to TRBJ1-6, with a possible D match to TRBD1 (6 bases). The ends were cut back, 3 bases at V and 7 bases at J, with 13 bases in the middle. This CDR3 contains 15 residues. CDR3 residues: CASSFGRRGNSPLHF. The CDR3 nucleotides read TGTGCCAGCAGTTTCGGGCGCAGGGGAAATTCACCCCTCCACTTT.

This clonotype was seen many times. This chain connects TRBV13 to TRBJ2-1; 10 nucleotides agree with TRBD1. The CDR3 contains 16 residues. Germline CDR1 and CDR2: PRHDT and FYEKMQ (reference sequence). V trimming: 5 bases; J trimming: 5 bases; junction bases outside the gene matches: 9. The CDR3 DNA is TGTGCCAGCAGCCCGTTGGGGGGGACAGGGGACAATGAGCAGTTCTTC. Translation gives CASSPLGGTGDNEQFF.

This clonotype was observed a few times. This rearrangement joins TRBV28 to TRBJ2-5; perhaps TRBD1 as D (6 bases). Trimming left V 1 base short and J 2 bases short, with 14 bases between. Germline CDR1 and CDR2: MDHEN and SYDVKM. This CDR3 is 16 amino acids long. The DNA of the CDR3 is TGTGCCAGCAGTTTATTAACAGGGATAGGACAAGAGACCCAGTACTTC. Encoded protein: CASSLLTGIGQETQYF. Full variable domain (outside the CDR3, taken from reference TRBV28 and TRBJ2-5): DVKVTQSSRYLVKRTGEKVFLECVQDMDHENMFWYRQDPGLGLRLIYFSYDVKMKEKGDIPEGYSVSREKKERFSLILESASTNQTSMYLCASSLLTGIGQETQYFGPGTRLLVL.

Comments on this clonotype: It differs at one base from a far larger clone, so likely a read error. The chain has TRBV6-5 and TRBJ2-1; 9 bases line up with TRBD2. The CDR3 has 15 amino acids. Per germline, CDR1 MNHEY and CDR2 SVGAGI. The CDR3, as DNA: TGTGCCAGCAGTAAATCGATAGCGGGAGAGAATGAGCTGTTCTTC. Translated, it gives CASSKSIAGENELFF.

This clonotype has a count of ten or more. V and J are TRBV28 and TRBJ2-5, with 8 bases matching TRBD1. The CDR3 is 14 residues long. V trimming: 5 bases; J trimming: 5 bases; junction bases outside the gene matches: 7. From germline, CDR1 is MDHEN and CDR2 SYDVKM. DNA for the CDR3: TGTGCCAGCAGTCCCCAGGGGGCGGCTGAGACCCAGTACTTC. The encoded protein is CASSPQGAAETQYF.

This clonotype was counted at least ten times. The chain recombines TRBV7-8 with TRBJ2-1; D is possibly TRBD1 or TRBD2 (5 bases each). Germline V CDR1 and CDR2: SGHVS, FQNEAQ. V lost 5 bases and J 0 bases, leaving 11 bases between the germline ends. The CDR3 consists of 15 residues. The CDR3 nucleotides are TGTGCCAGCAGCCAGGGACCGAGCTCCTACAATGAGCAGTTCTTC. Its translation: CASSQGPSSYNEQFF.

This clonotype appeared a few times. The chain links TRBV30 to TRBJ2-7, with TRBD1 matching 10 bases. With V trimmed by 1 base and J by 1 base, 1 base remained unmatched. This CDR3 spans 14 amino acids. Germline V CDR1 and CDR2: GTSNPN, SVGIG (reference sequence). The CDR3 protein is CAWSGQGASYEQYF. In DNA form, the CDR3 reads TGTGCCTGGAGTGGACAGGGGGCTTCCTACGAGCAGTACTTC. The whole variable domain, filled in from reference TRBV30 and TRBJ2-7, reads SQTIHQWPATLVQPVGSPLSLECTVEGTSNPNLYWYRQAAGRGLQLLFYSVGIGQISSEVPQNLSASRPQDRQFILSSKKLLLSDSGFYLCAWSGQGASYEQYFGPGTRLTVT.

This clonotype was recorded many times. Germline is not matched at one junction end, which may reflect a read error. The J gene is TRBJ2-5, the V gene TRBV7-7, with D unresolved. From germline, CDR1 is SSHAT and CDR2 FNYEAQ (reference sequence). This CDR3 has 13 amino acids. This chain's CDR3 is CASSLAPQETQYF. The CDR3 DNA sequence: TGTGCTAGCAGCTTAGCCCCCCAAGAGACCCAGTACTTC.

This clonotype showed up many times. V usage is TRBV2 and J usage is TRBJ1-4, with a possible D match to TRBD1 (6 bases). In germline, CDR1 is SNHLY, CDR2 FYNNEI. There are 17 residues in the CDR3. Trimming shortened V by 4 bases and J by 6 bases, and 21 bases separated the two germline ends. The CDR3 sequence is CASSARPAGALDEKLFF. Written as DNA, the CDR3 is TGTGCCAGCAGTGCTCGCCCCGCGGGGGCTTTGGATGAAAAACTGTTTTTT.

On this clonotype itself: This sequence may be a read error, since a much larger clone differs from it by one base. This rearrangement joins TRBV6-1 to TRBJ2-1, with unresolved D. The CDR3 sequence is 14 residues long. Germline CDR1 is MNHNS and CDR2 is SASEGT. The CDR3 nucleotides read TGTGTCAGCAGTGATTGGGGTTTTGACAATGAGCAGTTCTTC. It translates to CVSSDWGFDNEQFF.

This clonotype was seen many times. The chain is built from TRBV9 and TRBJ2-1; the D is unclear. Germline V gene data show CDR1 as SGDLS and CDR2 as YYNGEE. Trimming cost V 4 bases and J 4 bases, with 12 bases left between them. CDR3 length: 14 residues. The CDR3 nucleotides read TGTGCCAGCAGCCCACGGTGGGCATACAATGAGCAGTTCTTC. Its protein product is CASSPRWAYNEQFF.

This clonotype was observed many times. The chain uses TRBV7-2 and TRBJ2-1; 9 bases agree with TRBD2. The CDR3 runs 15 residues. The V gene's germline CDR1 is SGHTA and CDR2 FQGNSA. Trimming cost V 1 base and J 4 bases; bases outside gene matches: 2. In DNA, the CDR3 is TGTGCCAGCAGCTTAGTTAGCGGGAGTTACAATGAGCAGTTCTTC. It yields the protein CASSLVSGSYNEQFF.